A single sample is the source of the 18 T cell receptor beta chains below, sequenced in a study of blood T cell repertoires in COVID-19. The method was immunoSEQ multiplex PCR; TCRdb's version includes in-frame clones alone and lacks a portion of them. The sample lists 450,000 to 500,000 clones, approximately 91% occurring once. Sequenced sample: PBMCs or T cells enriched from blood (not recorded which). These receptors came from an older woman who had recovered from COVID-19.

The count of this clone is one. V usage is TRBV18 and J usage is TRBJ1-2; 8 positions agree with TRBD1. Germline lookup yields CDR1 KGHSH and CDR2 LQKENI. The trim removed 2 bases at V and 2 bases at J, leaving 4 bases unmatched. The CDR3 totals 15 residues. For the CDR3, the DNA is TGTGCCAGCTCACCAGCAGGGGGCCCAAACTATGGCTACACCTTC. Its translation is CASSPAGGPNYGYTF. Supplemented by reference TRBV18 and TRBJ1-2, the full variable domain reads NAGVMQNPRHLVRRRGQEARLRCSPMKGHSHVYWYRQLPEEGLKFMVYLQKENIIDESGMPKERFSAEFPKEGPSILRIQQVVRGDSAAYFCASSPAGGPNYGYTFGSGTRLTVV.

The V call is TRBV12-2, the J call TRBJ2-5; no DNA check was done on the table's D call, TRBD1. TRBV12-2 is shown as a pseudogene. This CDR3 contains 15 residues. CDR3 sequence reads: CASRLGAGEGETQYF. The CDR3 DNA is TGTGCAAGTCGCTTAGGGGCAGGGGAAGGAGAGACCCAGTACTTC.

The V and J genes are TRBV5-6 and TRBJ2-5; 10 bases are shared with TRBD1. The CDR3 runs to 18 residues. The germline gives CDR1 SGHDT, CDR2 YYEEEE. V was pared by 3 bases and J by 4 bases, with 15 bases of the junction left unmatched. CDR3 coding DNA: TGTGCCAGCAGCTGGGGTAGGTTCGGGACAGGGGAACGAGAGACCCAGTACTTC. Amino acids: CASSWGRFGTGERETQYF.

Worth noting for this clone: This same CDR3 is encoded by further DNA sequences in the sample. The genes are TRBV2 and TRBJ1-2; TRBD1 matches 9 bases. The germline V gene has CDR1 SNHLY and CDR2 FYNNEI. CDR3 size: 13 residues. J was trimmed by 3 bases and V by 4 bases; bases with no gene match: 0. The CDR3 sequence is CASSGQGDYGYTF. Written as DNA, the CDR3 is TGTGCCAGCAGTGGACAGGGGGACTATGGCTACACCTTC.

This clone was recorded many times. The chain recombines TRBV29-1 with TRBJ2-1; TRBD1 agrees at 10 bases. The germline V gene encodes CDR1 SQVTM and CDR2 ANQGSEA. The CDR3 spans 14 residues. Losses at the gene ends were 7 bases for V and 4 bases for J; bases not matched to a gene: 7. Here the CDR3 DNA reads TGCAGCGCCCGACAGGGGGCGACGTACAATGAGCAGTTCTTC. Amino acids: CSARQGATYNEQFF.

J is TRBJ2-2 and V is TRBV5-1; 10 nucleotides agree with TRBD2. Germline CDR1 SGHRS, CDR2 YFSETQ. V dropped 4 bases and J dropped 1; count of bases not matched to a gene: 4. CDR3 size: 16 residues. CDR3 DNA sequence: TGCGCCAGCAGCATAAGGACTAGCGGGAACACCGGGGAGCTGTTTTTT. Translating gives CASSIRTSGNTGELFF.

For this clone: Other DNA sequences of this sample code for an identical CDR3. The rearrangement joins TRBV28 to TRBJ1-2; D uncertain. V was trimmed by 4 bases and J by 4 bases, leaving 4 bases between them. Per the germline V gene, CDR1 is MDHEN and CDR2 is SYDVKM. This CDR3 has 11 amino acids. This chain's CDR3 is CASSSGYGYTF. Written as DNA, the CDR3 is TGTGCCAGCAGTTCCGGCTATGGCTACACCTTC.

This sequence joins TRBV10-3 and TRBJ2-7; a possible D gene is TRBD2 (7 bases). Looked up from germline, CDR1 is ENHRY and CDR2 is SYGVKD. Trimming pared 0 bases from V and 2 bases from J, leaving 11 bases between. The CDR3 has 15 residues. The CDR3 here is CAISESGGPTYEQYF. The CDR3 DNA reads TGTGCCATCAGTGAGTCCGGGGGGCCCACCTACGAGCAGTACTTC.

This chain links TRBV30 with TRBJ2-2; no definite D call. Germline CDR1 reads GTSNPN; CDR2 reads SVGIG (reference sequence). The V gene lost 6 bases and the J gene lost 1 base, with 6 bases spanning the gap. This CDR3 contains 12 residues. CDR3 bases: TGTGCCTGCCTGAGGAACACCGGGGAGCTGTTTTTT. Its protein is CACLRNTGELFF.

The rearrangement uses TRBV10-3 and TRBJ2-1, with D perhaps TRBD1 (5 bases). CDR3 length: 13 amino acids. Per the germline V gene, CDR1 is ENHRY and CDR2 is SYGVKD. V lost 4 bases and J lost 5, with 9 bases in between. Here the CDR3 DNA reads TGTGCCATCAGTGTAACAGGAAACAATGAGCAGTTCTTC. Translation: CAISVTGNNEQFF.

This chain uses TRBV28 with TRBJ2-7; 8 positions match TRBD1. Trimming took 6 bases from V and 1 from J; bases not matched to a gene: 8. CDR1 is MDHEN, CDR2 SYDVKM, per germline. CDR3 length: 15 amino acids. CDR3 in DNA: TGTGCCAGCAGAAGAGGCGGGACAGGTTCCTACGAGCAGTACTTC. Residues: CASRRGGTGSYEQYF.

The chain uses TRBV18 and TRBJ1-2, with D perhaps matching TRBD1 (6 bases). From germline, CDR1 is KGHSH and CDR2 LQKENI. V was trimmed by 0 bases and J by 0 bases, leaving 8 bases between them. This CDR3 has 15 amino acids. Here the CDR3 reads CASSPPRGTNYGYTF. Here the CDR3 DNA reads TGTGCCAGCTCACCACCCAGGGGAACTAACTATGGCTACACCTTC. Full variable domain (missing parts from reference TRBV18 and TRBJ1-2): NAGVMQNPRHLVRRRGQEARLRCSPMKGHSHVYWYRQLPEEGLKFMVYLQKENIIDESGMPKERFSAEFPKEGPSILRIQQVVRGDSAAYFCASSPPRGTNYGYTFGSGTRLTVV.

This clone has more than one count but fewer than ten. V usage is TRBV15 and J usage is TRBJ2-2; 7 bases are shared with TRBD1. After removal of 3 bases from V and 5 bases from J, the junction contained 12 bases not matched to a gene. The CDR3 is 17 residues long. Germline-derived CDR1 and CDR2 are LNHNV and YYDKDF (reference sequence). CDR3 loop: CATSSAQGFGRTGELFF. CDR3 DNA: TGTGCCACCAGCAGTGCACAGGGGTTCGGAAGAACCGGGGAGCTGTTTTTT.

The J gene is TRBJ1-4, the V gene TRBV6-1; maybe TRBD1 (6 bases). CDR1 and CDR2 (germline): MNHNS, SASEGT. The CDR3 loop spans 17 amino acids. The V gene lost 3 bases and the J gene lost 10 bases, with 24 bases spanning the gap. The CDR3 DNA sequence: TGTGCCAGCAGTGAGACCTCATTTCAGGGGTCTCCCGGAAAACTGTTTTTT. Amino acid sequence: CASSETSFQGSPGKLFF.

The CDR3 DNA follows: TGCGCCAGCAGCACACGGGGGGGCGAGGAGACCCAGTACTTC. This codes for CASSTRGGEETQYF. The chain joins TRBV5-1 to TRBJ2-5; TRBD2 agrees at 8 bases. This CDR3 spans 14 amino acids. V shed 4 bases, J shed 5 bases, and the junction held 7 bases outside the gene matches. Germline assignment: CDR1 SGHRS and CDR2 YFSETQ.

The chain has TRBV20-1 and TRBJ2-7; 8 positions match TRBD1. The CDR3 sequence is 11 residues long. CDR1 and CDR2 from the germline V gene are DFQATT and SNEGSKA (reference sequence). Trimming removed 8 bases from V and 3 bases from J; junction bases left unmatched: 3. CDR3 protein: CSLGQGYEQYF. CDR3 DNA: TGCAGTCTCGGACAGGGCTACGAGCAGTACTTC.

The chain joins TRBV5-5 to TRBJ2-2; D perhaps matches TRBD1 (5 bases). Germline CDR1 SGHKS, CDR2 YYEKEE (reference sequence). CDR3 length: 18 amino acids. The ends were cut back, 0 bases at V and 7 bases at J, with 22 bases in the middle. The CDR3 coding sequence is TGTGCCAGCAGCTTGGTTTCTCTGTGGGAAAGGGGTAGCGGGGAGCTGTTTTTT. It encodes CASSLVSLWERGSGELFF.

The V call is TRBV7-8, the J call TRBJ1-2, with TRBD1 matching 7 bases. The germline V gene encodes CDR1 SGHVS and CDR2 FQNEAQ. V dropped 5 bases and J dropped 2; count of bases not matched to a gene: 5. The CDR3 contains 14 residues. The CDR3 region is CASSPGTANYGYTF. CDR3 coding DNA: TGTGCCAGCAGCCCAGGGACAGCCAACTATGGCTACACCTTC. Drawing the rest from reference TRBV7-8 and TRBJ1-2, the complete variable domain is GAGVSQSPRYKVAKRGQDVALRCDPISGHVSLFWYQQALGQGPEFLTYFQNEAQLDKSGLPSDRFFAERPEGSVSTLKIQRTQQEDSAVYLCASSPGTANYGYTFGSGTRLTVV.